The T cell receptor beta chain described here comes from a study of cytotoxic CD8 clonotypes in ibrutinib-treated CLL. Overall study findings and caveats: Under treatment, the uncommon public clonotypes either contracted or remained stable.

TCRdb's table, derived via immunoSEQ multiplex PCR, lists solely in-frame clones and lacks some. The sample lists some 10,000 clones, about four fifths seen once, with 15% to 20% in the top ten. The length of the CDR3 is 13 residues. Trimming removed 5 bases from V and 4 bases from J, with 9 bases in between. The germline gives CDR1 MRHNA, CDR2 SNTAGT. A note on this clone: Its antigen is still unknown.

The specimen was PBMCs, collected at disease progression, from a patient treated with ibrutinib. The receptor was derived from a human donor with chronic lymphocytic leukemia. The chain carries TRBV6-4 and TRBJ2-1, with D unclear. The CDR3 DNA reads as TGTGCCAGCAGTAAAGATGGGTACAATGAGCAGTTCTTC. Protein product: CASSKDGYNEQFF.